The 27 T cell receptor beta chains given below trace back to one sample, sequenced in a study of neurological immune-mediated disorders. TCRdb processed the 5' RACE reads anew with MiXCR; each CDR3 protein has one entry. The table shows under 50,000 distinct CDR3 sequences, with about 25% occurring only once. Source material: PBMCs. The source of these receptors is a woman in her 70s in good health.

In nucleotides, the CDR3 is TGCGCCAGCAGCGCTACTTCCGGGACAAATCAGCCCCAGCATTTT. Amino acids: CASSATSGTNQPQHF. The chain combines TRBV5-1 with TRBJ1-5, with TRBD1 as a possible D gene (6 bases). CDR3 length: 15 residues. Trimming pared 4 bases from V and 4 bases from J, leaving 15 bases between. CDR1 is SGHRS, CDR2 YFSETQ, per germline.

The chain combines TRBV19 with TRBJ2-7, with TRBD1 identical over 10 bases. The V segment lost 4 bases and the J segment 3 bases; nucleotides outside the gene matches: 6. CDR1 LNHDA and CDR2 SQIVND come from the germline V gene (reference sequence). This CDR3 is 15 amino acids long. The CDR3 sequence is CASSTYGTGDYEQYF. Here the CDR3 DNA reads TGTGCCAGTAGTACCTACGGGACAGGGGACTACGAGCAGTACTTC.

J is TRBJ2-5 and V is TRBV20-1; the D gene is possibly TRBD1 (6 bases). V dropped 3 bases and J dropped 1 base, with 15 bases sitting between them. The CDR3 runs 15 residues. Germline CDR1 and CDR2: DFQATT and SNEGSKA (reference sequence). The CDR3 DNA reads TGCAGTGCTAGGAAGCTACGGGACACCCAAGAGACCCAGTACTTC. Encoded protein: CSARKLRDTQETQYF.

The table lists this clonotype with many counts. The chain has TRBV3-1 and TRBJ1-2, with D possibly being TRBD1 (6 bases). Trimming took 9 bases from V and 0 from J, leaving 11 bases between them. Germline V gene sequence: CDR1 LGHDT, CDR2 YNNKEL (reference sequence). The CDR3 totals 13 residues. The CDR3: CASWDIANYGYTF. Here the CDR3 DNA reads TGTGCCAGTTGGGACATAGCTAACTATGGCTACACCTTC.

This clonotype was seen ten or more times. The V call is TRBV7-9, the J call TRBJ2-3; perhaps TRBD1 as D (6 bases). V dropped 5 bases and J dropped 4 bases, with 13 bases sitting between them. The germline V gene encodes CDR1 SEHNR and CDR2 FQNEAQ (reference sequence). CDR3 length: 14 residues. CDR3 sequence reads: CASSLTRQADTQYF. Here the CDR3 DNA reads TGTGCCAGCAGCCTCACGCGACAGGCAGATACGCAGTATTTT. The complete variable domain, with remaining parts taken from reference TRBV7-9 and TRBJ2-3, reads DTGVSQNPRHKITKRGQNVTFRCDPISEHNRLYWYRQTLGQGPEFLTYFQNEAQLEKSRLLSDRFSAERPKGSFSTLEIQRTEQGDSAMYLCASSLTRQADTQYFGPGTRLTVL.

The table lists this clonotype with many counts. This chain links TRBV5-1 with TRBJ2-1; D gene uncertain. V lost 0 bases, J lost 5 bases, and 6 bases lay in between. Per the germline V gene, CDR1 is SGHRS and CDR2 is YFSETQ. The CDR3 extends over 13 amino acids. The CDR3 DNA is TGCGCCAGCAGCTTGGGGATTAACAATGAGCAGTTCTTC. Protein sequence: CASSLGINNEQFF.

This clonotype has ten or more counts. The chain joins TRBV10-3 to TRBJ2-1; 9 nucleotides line up with TRBD2. The CDR3 length is 16 residues. Germline CDR1 ENHRY, CDR2 SYGVKD. Losses at the gene ends were 0 bases for V and 7 bases for J; bases not matched to a gene: 7. The CDR3 DNA reads as TGTGCCATCAGTGAGTCGGTAGCGGGAGTGATGAATGAGCAGTTCTTC. Translating it yields CAISESVAGVMNEQFF.

About this clonotype: Its ends do not fully match the called genes, so a read error is possible. V and J are TRBV7-8 and TRBJ2-5, with TRBD1 as a possible D gene (5 bases). Germline V gene lookup returns CDR1 SGHVS and CDR2 FQNEAQ. The CDR3 spans 14 residues. CDR3 region: CVSSLGPHSETQYF. For the CDR3, the DNA is TGTGTCAGCAGCTTGGGGCCTCATTCAGAGACCCAGTACTTT.

This clonotype was detected ten times or more. The CDR3 reads CASSLGVNSPLHF. CDR3 DNA sequence: TGTGCCAGCAGCTTAGGGGTCAATTCACCCCTCCACTTT. The chain carries TRBV7-2 and TRBJ1-6; no definite D call. V was pared by 1 base and J by 7 bases, with 5 bases between. From germline, CDR1 is SGHTA and CDR2 FQGNSA. The CDR3 is 13 residues long.

This clonotype was counted only a few times. One junction end does not reproduce the germline sequence, and a read error may be involved. The chain combines TRBV5-6 with TRBJ2-5; 7 bases are shared with TRBD1. The CDR3 is 13 residues long. Germline V lookup: CDR1 SGHDT, CDR2 YYEEEE. This CDR3 is CASRRTGPETHYF. CDR3 coding DNA: TGTGCCAGCAGGCGGACAGGACCAGAGACCCACTACTTC.

This clonotype was counted at least ten times. This rearrangement joins TRBV7-2 to TRBJ1-1; D ambiguous. The CDR3 totals 11 residues. From germline, CDR1 is SGHTA and CDR2 FQGNSA. V lost 1 base and J lost 9, with 6 bases in between. The CDR3 DNA reads as TGTGCCAGCAGCTTAGAAGGGAAAGCTTTCTTT. It is translated as CASSLEGKAFF.

This clonotype was counted many times. The chain is built from TRBV2 and TRBJ2-1; D unresolved. Per the germline V gene, CDR1 is SNHLY and CDR2 is FYNNEI. V lost 4 bases to trimming and J lost 8 bases, with 12 bases between them. The CDR3 is 13 residues long. Here the CDR3 reads CASSVDNEDEQFF. For the CDR3, the DNA is TGTGCCAGCAGTGTAGACAATGAGGATGAGCAGTTCTTC.

The chain joins TRBV27 to TRBJ2-3; 15 positions agree with TRBD2. Germline V gene data show CDR1 as MNHEY and CDR2 as SMNVEV (reference sequence). The V and J ends lost 4 bases and 0 bases, in that order; junction bases with no gene match: 5. The CDR3 contains 18 residues. DNA of the CDR3: TGTGCCAGCAGTTCCCCGGGACTAGCGGGAGGTAGCACAGATACGCAGTATTTT. It is translated as CASSSPGLAGGSTDTQYF.

This clonotype was counted at least ten times. This sequence joins TRBV7-2 and TRBJ2-3; D might be TRBD1 or TRBD2, each matching 6 bases. CDR3 length: 12 residues. Trimming removed 5 bases at V and 8 bases at J, with 11 bases between. Germline values: CDR1 SGHTA, CDR2 FQGNSA. This chain's CDR3 is CASSLEGGTQYF. As DNA, the CDR3 is TGTGCCAGCAGCCTCGAGGGGGGTACGCAGTATTTT.

This clonotype was seen at least ten times. This chain connects TRBV7-9 to TRBJ1-1; 10 bases map to TRBD1. Germline lookup yields CDR1 SEHNR and CDR2 FQNEAQ (reference sequence). The CDR3 contains 15 residues. V was pared by 7 bases and J by 5 bases, with 10 bases of the junction left unmatched. CDR3 DNA: TGTGCCAGCACCTTGAGGACAGGGGGGACAACTGAAGCTTTCTTT. The encoded protein is CASTLRTGGTTEAFF.

Many counts were recorded for this clonotype. The chain joins TRBV7-2 to TRBJ2-5; 11 bases line up with TRBD1. CDR3 length: 12 amino acids. V lost 11 bases and J lost 4; bases outside the gene matches: 3. Germline lookup yields CDR1 SGHTA and CDR2 FQGNSA. DNA for the CDR3: TGTGCCGGCGGGACAGGGGGAGAGACCCAGTACTTC. Amino acids: CAGGTGGETQYF.

This clonotype was observed many times. The chain joins TRBV5-1 to TRBJ2-2; 10 bases agree with TRBD2. The CDR3 has 15 amino acids. The germline CDR1 and CDR2 sequences are SGHRS and YFSETQ. J gave up 4 bases and V 3 bases, and 3 bases lay outside the gene matches. DNA of the CDR3: TGCGCCAGCAGCTCCGGGACTAGCGCCACCGGGGAGCTGTTTTTT. This gives the protein CASSSGTSATGELFF.

The chain's CDR3 is CASSSGLAGGISYEQYF. CDR3 nucleotide sequence: TGTGCCAGCAGCTCGGGACTAGCGGGAGGTATTTCCTACGAGCAGTACTTC. The chain uses TRBV5-4 and TRBJ2-7; 15 positions match TRBD2. This CDR3 spans 17 amino acids. Trimming took 3 bases from V and 1 from J; bases not matched to a gene: 5. Germline lookup yields CDR1 SGHNT and CDR2 YYREEE (reference sequence).

The chain employs TRBV6-6 and TRBJ1-4; TRBD1 is a possible D gene (6 bases). V was pared by 6 bases and J by 8 bases, with 19 bases between. CDR1 and CDR2 from the germline V gene are MNHNY and SVGAGI (reference sequence). This CDR3 is built from 15 residues. Here the CDR3 reads CASRLTWPQGEKLFF. The CDR3, as DNA: TGTGCCAGCAGACTAACATGGCCCCAGGGGGAAAAACTGTTTTTT.

This clonotype was counted many times. This chain joins TRBV3-1 and TRBJ2-5, with a tentative D call TRBD2 (6 bases). CDR1 and CDR2 from the germline V gene are LGHDT and YNNKEL (reference sequence). Trimming removed 0 bases at V and 3 bases at J, with 8 bases between. The CDR3 loop spans 14 amino acids. CDR3 sequence reads: CASSQDPSEETQYF. CDR3 DNA: TGTGCCAGCAGCCAAGATCCTAGCGAAGAGACCCAGTACTTC.

The V gene is TRBV6-5, the J gene TRBJ2-3; 8 bases agree with TRBD2. The germline CDR1 and CDR2 sequences are MNHEY and SVGAGI. The CDR3 loop spans 13 amino acids. With 5 bases clipped from V and 7 bases from J, the junction kept 5 bases outside the gene matches. The CDR3 loop is CASSPSGSNTQYF. DNA of the CDR3: TGTGCCAGCAGTCCTAGCGGGTCGAATACGCAGTATTTT.

This clonotype appeared many times. The chain combines TRBV4-1 with TRBJ2-2, with D unresolved. The CDR3 runs 16 residues. Looked up from germline, CDR1 is MGHRA and CDR2 is YSYEKL. The ends were cut back, 0 bases at V and 3 bases at J, with 11 bases in the middle. This CDR3 is CASSQDNDAYTGELFF. DNA for the CDR3: TGCGCCAGCAGCCAAGATAACGATGCGTACACCGGGGAGCTGTTTTTT.

In regard to this clonotype: With a much larger clone just one base away, this may be a read error. The chain has TRBV6-2 or TRBV6-3 and TRBJ2-3, with TRBD1 matching 7 bases. The junction had 14 bases not matched to a gene; V was cut back by 10 bases and J by 4 bases. The CDR3 is 15 residues long. CDR1 and CDR2 (germline): MNHEY, SVGEGT. CDR3 region: CANSPGQAEADTQYF. Written as DNA, the CDR3 is TGTGCCAACAGCCCCGGACAGGCCGAGGCAGATACGCAGTATTTT.

This chain uses TRBV5-1 with TRBJ2-2; unclear D gene. V shed 3 bases and J shed 4 bases, with 16 bases lying between them. The CDR3 runs to 16 residues. Germline V lookup: CDR1 SGHRS, CDR2 YFSETQ. The CDR3: CASSSSGVRATGELFF. As DNA, the CDR3 is TGCGCCAGCAGCTCCTCTGGGGTCCGAGCCACCGGGGAGCTGTTTTTT.

This clonotype was counted ten times or more. This sequence joins TRBV24-1 and TRBJ2-3, with TRBD2 matching 7 bases. Germline loops: CDR1 KGHDR, CDR2 SFDVKD. The ends lost 6 bases at V and 1 base at J; junction bases unmatched: 6. This CDR3 contains 15 residues. The CDR3 bases are TGTGCCACCAGTCTCGGACTAGGCGGCACAGATACGCAGTATTTT. Translated: CATSLGLGGTDTQYF.

This chain links TRBV19 with TRBJ2-5; TRBD2 might be the D (6 bases). CDR1 and CDR2 from the germline V gene are LNHDA and SQIVND (reference sequence). Trimming pared 7 bases from V and 1 base from J, leaving 13 bases between. This CDR3 spans 14 amino acids. The CDR3 sequence: CASTPGEPQETQYF. The CDR3 DNA is TGTGCCAGTACCCCGGGGGAACCCCAAGAGACCCAGTACTTC. Using reference TRBV19 and TRBJ2-5 for the parts outside the CDR3, the full variable domain is DGGITQSPKYLFRKEGQNVTLSCEQNLNHDAMYWYRQDPGQGLRLIYYSQIVNDFQKGDIAEGYSVSREKKESFPLTVTSAQKNPTAFYLCASTPGEPQETQYFGPGTRLLVL.

At least ten counts were recorded for this clonotype. This sequence joins TRBV3-1 and TRBJ2-6; D gene ambiguous. Trimming stripped 7 bases from V and 0 bases from J, with 16 bases between. There are 17 residues in the CDR3. From germline, CDR1 is LGHDT and CDR2 YNNKEL (reference sequence). CDR3 in amino acids: CASTTLGFLSGANVLTF. DNA for the CDR3: TGTGCCAGCACGACCTTAGGGTTCCTCTCTGGGGCCAACGTCCTGACTTTC.